Listed below are T cell receptor beta chains from one sample, sequenced in a study of preoperative IRX-2 immunotherapy in early breast cancer. Assay used: immunoSEQ multiplex PCR; TCRdb lists only in-frame clones, some missing. The sample includes around 95,000 clones, approximately 90% of them seen just once. Sequences were derived from tumor tissue, sampled after IRX-2 immunotherapy. The receptors here all came from a human donor with breast cancer. Each CDR3 is given with its conserved first and last residue. A D gene is named only where the DNA matches it firmly. Expanded clones get a size class; other rows say once, few or many, or leave the size out.

TRBV7-7,TRBJ2-3,NA,NA,TGTGCCAGCAGCCCGCGGTTGGGGAGCACAGATACGCAGTATTTT,CASSPRLGSTDTQYF
TRBV5-1,TRBJ2-1,NA,TRBD2,TGCGCCAGCAGCTTGACTAGCGGGAGGGTGCGGAATGAGCAGTTCTTC,CASSLTSGRVRNEQFF
TRBV28,TRBJ1-5,once,TRBD1,TGTGCCAGCACAGTCGACAGGGCTCAGCCCCAGCATTTT,CASTVDRAQPQHF
TRBV15,TRBJ2-3,NA,NA,TGTGCCACCAGCGACCCTGGAGGGTCAGATACGCAGTATTTT,CATSDPGGSDTQYF
TRBV11-3,TRBJ1-4,medium-sized,NA,TGTGCCAGCAGCTTAACGGGGCCAGGGGAAAAACTGTTTTTT,CASSLTGPGEKLFF
TRBV27,TRBJ1-5,NA,TRBD1,TGTGCCAGCAGTGAGACCCCGACCGGGACAGGCAATCAGCCCCAGCATTTT,CASSETPTGTGNQPQHF
TRBV15,TRBJ1-5,NA,NA,TGTGCCACCAGCAGAGATCCCCAGGGGAAACGGTATAGCAATCAGCCCCAGCATTTT,CATSRDPQGKRYSNQPQHF
TRBV5-1,TRBJ2-1,NA,NA,TGCGCCAGCAGCCCTAGATTAGGAGGGCCAAATGAGCAGTTCTTC,CASSPRLGGPNEQFF
TRBV28,TRBJ2-5,NA,NA,TGTGCCAGCAGTTTAGAGACTCGAGAGACCCAGTACTTC,CASSLETRETQYF
TRBV25-1,TRBJ1-1,NA,NA,TGTGCCAGCAGCACTCTCGGCACTGAAGCTTTCTTT,CASSTLGTEAFF
TRBV5-1,TRBJ2-7,NA,TRBD2,TGCGCCAGCAGCTTGGCCAGGGACTACACCTACGAGCAGTACTTC,CASSLARDYTYEQYF
TRBV5-1,TRBJ2-5,NA,NA,TGCGCCAGCAGCACTAAAGGAGGCAGGACGTACCAAGAGACCCAGTACTTC,CASSTKGGRTYQETQYF
TRBV6-8,TRBJ1-1,NA,NA,TGTGCCAGCAGTTACCCGGGAAGAGACGGGAACACTGAAGCTTTCTTT,CASSYPGRDGNTEAFF
TRBV10-2,TRBJ1-5,once,NA,TGCGCCAGCAGTGAGTCACGTGGTTACCATCAGCCCCAGCATTTT,CASSESRGYHQPQHF
TRBV28,TRBJ2-7,NA,NA,TGTGCCAGCGCCTCGAGGGGGTCCACCTACGAGCAGTACTTC,CASASRGSTYEQYF
TRBV28,TRBJ1-3,NA,NA,TGTGCCACCCTTGAGTTTAGGGGCCCTGTGGGAAACACCATATATTTT,CATLEFRGPVGNTIYF
TRBV6-8,TRBJ1-2,few,NA,TGTGCCATCAGTGCCGAGGTTAACTATGGCTACACCTTC,CAISAEVNYGYTF
TRBV6-8,TRBJ1-5,NA,NA,TGTGCCAGCACCCGATATAGCAATCAGCCCCAGCATTTT,CASTRYSNQPQHF
TRBV28,TRBJ2-7,NA,TRBD2,TGTGCCAGCAGCGAGGGGGGACTAGCGGGGCCCTACGAGCAGTACTTC,CASSEGGLAGPYEQYF
TRBV6-8,TRBJ1-4,few,NA,TGTGCCAGCAGTAAGGATTCGGGGACTAATGAAAAACTGTTTTTT,CASSKDSGTNEKLFF
TRBV11-3,TRBJ1-1,NA,NA,TGTGCCAGCAGCCTGACTCAGATAAACACTGAAGCTTTCTTT,CASSLTQINTEAFF
TRBV29-1,TRBJ1-1,once,NA,TGCAGCGTCGTTGTAGGGTTGCACTACGCTGAAGCTTTCTTT,CSVVVGLHYAEAFF
TRBV28,TRBJ2-7,NA,NA,TGTGCCAGCAGACCATCAGGGGGGAACGAGCAGTACTTC,CASRPSGGNEQYF
TRBV5-1,TRBJ1-3,NA,NA,TGCGCCAGCAGCTTGGACTACTCCGCTGGAAACACCATATATTTT,CASSLDYSAGNTIYF
TRBV6-8,TRBJ1-5,NA,TRBD1,TGTGCCAGCAGTCGACAGGGCGATAGTTATAGCAATCAGCCCCAGCATTTT,CASSRQGDSYSNQPQHF
TRBV12-5,TRBJ1-5,NA,NA,TGTGCTAGTGGTTTGGGGGTATCCAGCAATCAGCCCCAGCATTTT,CASGLGVSSNQPQHF
TRBV18,TRBJ2-7,NA,TRBD2,TGTGCCAGCTCACCACCGGGACTAGGGCACTACGAGCAGTACTTC,CASSPPGLGHYEQYF
TRBV11-3,TRBJ2-4,few,NA,TGTGCCAGCAGCTTGGTAGGGTTTGCCAAAAACATTCAGTACTTC,CASSLVGFAKNIQYF
TRBV2,TRBJ1-6,few,NA,TGTGCCAGCAGGGTCGGCACCTCGGATTCACCCCTCCACTTT,CASRVGTSDSPLHF
TRBV6-8,TRBJ1-1,NA,NA,TGTGCCAGCCTCCAGGGAACGAACACTGAAGCTTTCTTT,CASLQGTNTEAFF
TRBV10-1,TRBJ2-2,once,NA,TGCGCCAGCAGTGAGTCAGGGTCCACCGGGGAGCTGTTTTTT,CASSESGSTGELFF
TRBV19,TRBJ2-7,NA,NA,TGTGCCAGTAGTATAGATCTTATGTCCTACGAGCAGTACTTC,CASSIDLMSYEQYF
TRBV7-6,TRBJ2-3,NA,TRBD1,TGTGCCAGCAGCTTCTCGGGACAGCTCACAGATACGCAGTATTTT,CASSFSGQLTDTQYF
TRBV15,TRBJ2-5,NA,NA,TGTGCCACCAGCAGAGACAGGGGTGCGGAGACCCAGTACTTC,CATSRDRGAETQYF
TRBV7-8,TRBJ1-1,NA,NA,TGTGCCAGCAGCTTTCAGGCCAACACTGAAGCTTTCTTT,CASSFQANTEAFF
TRBV19,TRBJ2-2,NA,TRBD1,TGTGCCAGTAGACCACGACAGGGTCTGACCGGGGAGCTGTTTTTT,CASRPRQGLTGELFF